Following are 21 T cell receptor beta chains from one sample sequenced in a study of identical twins. TCRdb independently ran MiXCR on the 5' RACE reads; one entry per CDR3 protein. Seen here are about 810,000 distinct CDR3 sequences, more than 9% observed once, and the top ten hold 1.5% to 2%. This sample also belongs to another study, concerning yellow fever vaccine responses in identical twins.

The sample taken for sequencing was PBMCs. Receptor source: a woman in her late teens or twenties in good health.

The V and J genes are TRBV6-5 and TRBJ2-2, with 8 bases aligning to TRBD1. The length of the CDR3 is 18 residues. Germline-derived CDR1 and CDR2 are MNHEY and SVGAGI. Trimming at V came to 4 bases and at J to 2 bases, leaving 12 bases not matched to a gene. CDR3 DNA sequence: TGTGCCAGCAGTTCAAACCCCCGGACAGGGCACAACACCGGGGAGCTGTTTTTT. Protein: CASSSNPRTGHNTGELFF.

The chain has TRBV20-1 and TRBJ1-1; 8 positions match TRBD1. CDR3 size: 13 residues. The V gene end was trimmed by 5 bases and the J gene end by 5 bases; junction bases not matched to a gene: 7. Germline V gene lookup returns CDR1 DFQATT and CDR2 SNEGSKA (reference sequence). For the CDR3, the DNA is TGCAGTGCTGAAACAGGGGGTTGGACTGAAGCTTTCTTT. Protein sequence: CSAETGGWTEAFF.

The genes are TRBV3-1 and TRBJ2-2; no clear D. In germline, CDR1 is LGHDT, CDR2 YNNKEL (reference sequence). This CDR3 spans 18 amino acids. Trimming left V 0 bases short and J 6 bases short, with 20 bases between. CDR3 DNA sequence: TGTGCCAGCAGCCAAGATGATCCTAGGGAATTAAGGTCCGGGGAGCTGTTTTTT. Translating gives CASSQDDPRELRSGELFF.

This clonotype was seen more than once but under ten times. The V call is TRBV20-1, the J call TRBJ2-1; TRBD1 agrees at 8 bases. Per germline, CDR1 DFQATT and CDR2 SNEGSKA (reference sequence). The V gene end was trimmed by 2 bases and the J gene end by 8 bases; junction bases not matched to a gene: 11. The CDR3 has 15 residues. CDR3 sequence reads: CSARPTRQGMDEQFF. The CDR3, as DNA: TGCAGTGCTAGACCCACCCGACAGGGGATGGATGAGCAGTTCTTC.

This clonotype was seen repeatedly, ten times or more. The chain joins TRBV29-1 to TRBJ1-1; D is uncertain. The CDR3 length is 13 residues. Germline V gene data show CDR1 as SQVTM and CDR2 as ANQGSEA. Between the trimmed V and J ends, which lost 7 bases and 1 base, there was a span of 13 bases. The CDR3 reads CSARPSQNTEAFF. CDR3 coding DNA: TGCAGCGCTAGGCCTAGCCAGAACACTGAAGCTTTCTTT. Complete variable domain (other parts from reference TRBV29-1 and TRBJ1-1): SAVISQKPSRDICQRGTSLTIQCQVDSQVTMMFWYRQQPGQSLTLIATANQGSEATYESGFVIDKFPISRPNLTFSTLTVSNMSPEDSSIYLCSARPSQNTEAFFGQGTRLTVV.

The rearrangement links TRBV28 to TRBJ1-1; unclear D gene. CDR3 length equals 13 residues. Trimming removed 6 bases from V and 0 bases from J, with 8 bases in between. Germline V CDR1 and CDR2: MDHEN, SYDVKM. Here the CDR3 DNA reads TGTGCCAGCAGACGGAGCTTGAACACTGAAGCTTTCTTT. Its protein product is CASRRSLNTEAFF.

There are a few counts of this clonotype. The chain couples TRBV19 to TRBJ2-5, with a tentative D call TRBD2 (6 bases). The CDR3 runs to 15 residues. The germline V gene has CDR1 LNHDA and CDR2 SQIVND (reference sequence). V shed 5 bases and J shed 7 bases, with 20 bases lying between them. The CDR3 DNA sequence: TGTGCCAGTAGTCCTACTGTTAGCGGTGGAGGGACCCAGTACTTC. It codes for CASSPTVSGGGTQYF.

This clonotype turned up a few times. The rearrangement joins TRBV29-1 to TRBJ2-7; D is undetermined. Germline values: CDR1 SQVTM, CDR2 ANQGSEA. This CDR3 has 12 amino acids. V shed 7 bases and J shed 5 bases, with 15 bases lying between them. The DNA of the CDR3 is TGCAGCGCCTTCACCCGGTTAGACGAGCAGTACTTC. This encodes CSAFTRLDEQYF.

The sample holds a few counts of this clonotype. The CDR3 DNA sequence: TGCAGTGCTAGCGTATCGGACAGCCGACCTAACTATGGCTACACCTTC. Its protein is CSASVSDSRPNYGYTF. The chain is built from TRBV20-1 and TRBJ1-2, with D perhaps TRBD1 (6 bases). The CDR3 is made up of 16 amino acids. The V and J ends lost 3 bases and 0 bases respectively, with 17 bases between them. Germline lookup yields CDR1 DFQATT and CDR2 SNEGSKA (reference sequence).

The chain carries TRBV5-5 and TRBJ1-1; D is ambiguous. CDR1 is SGHKS and CDR2 is YYEKEE in the germline V gene (reference sequence). V lost 4 bases to trimming and J lost 4 bases, with 14 bases between them. This CDR3 comprises 14 residues. CDR3 bases: TGTGCCAGCAGCGTACCTGGGTCGGGCACTGAAGCTTTCTTT. Its translation is CASSVPGSGTEAFF.

This clonotype was seen a handful of times. The rearrangement uses TRBV6-2 or TRBV6-3 and TRBJ2-5, with 12 bases aligning to TRBD2. CDR3 length equals 16 residues. Germline CDR1 MNHEY, CDR2 SVGEGT. V lost 5 bases to trimming and J lost 7 bases; unmatched junction nucleotides: 11. DNA for the CDR3: TGTGCCAGCAGTAAACCGACTAGCGGGAGATGGGGGACCCAGTACTTC. Protein sequence: CASSKPTSGRWGTQYF.

This clonotype was seen ten or more times. V usage is TRBV7-8 and J usage is TRBJ2-7; D not certain. This CDR3 has 14 residues. Trimming left V 1 base short and J 4 bases short, with 11 bases between. Germline CDR1 is SGHVS and CDR2 is FQNEAQ. The CDR3 DNA follows: TGTGCCAGCAGCTTAGGGAGTATCGTGTACGAGCAGTACGTC. This sequence encodes CASSLGSIVYEQYV.

Many counts were recorded for this clonotype. This CDR3 reads CAISANTGELFF. DNA for the CDR3: TGTGCCATCAGTGCGAACACCGGGGAGCTGTTTTTT. V is TRBV10-3 and J is TRBJ2-2; D uncertain. The germline V gene encodes CDR1 ENHRY and CDR2 SYGVKD. V lost 4 bases and J lost 0, with 0 bases in between. This CDR3 has 12 amino acids.

The chain links TRBV28 to TRBJ2-1; 10 nucleotides line up with TRBD2. V was pared by 3 bases and J by 4 bases, with 9 bases of the junction left unmatched. CDR1 and CDR2 (germline): MDHEN, SYDVKM. CDR3 size: 17 residues. The CDR3: CASSLWTSGAGYNEQFF. Written as DNA, the CDR3 is TGTGCCAGCAGTTTGTGGACTAGCGGAGCGGGATACAATGAGCAGTTCTTC.

This clonotype has more than one count but fewer than ten. The rearrangement uses TRBV12-3 or TRBV12-4 and TRBJ2-7; D is undetermined. The CDR3 runs 17 residues. V gave up 1 base and J gave up 3 bases, with 19 bases separating them. The CDR3 bases are TGTGCCAGCAGTTTAGACGGCACTTTCCCTCCCAACTACGAGCAGTACTTC. This translates into CASSLDGTFPPNYEQYF.

Comment on this clonotype: One end of the junction varies from germline; a read error may be responsible. The chain combines TRBV12-3 or TRBV12-4 with TRBJ2-5; possibly TRBD1 for D (6 bases). There are 15 residues in the CDR3. The CDR3 protein is CASSFWGPGQEIQYF. Here the CDR3 DNA reads TGTGCCAGCAGTTTTTGGGGGCCGGGTCAAGAGATCCAGTACTTC.

This clonotype was seen only a few times. The chain recombines TRBV5-1 with TRBJ1-1; the D gene is possibly TRBD1 (6 bases). V was trimmed by 4 bases and J by 5 bases, leaving 24 bases between them. Germline lookup yields CDR1 SGHRS and CDR2 YFSETQ. This CDR3 has 17 residues. CDR3 sequence: CASSAKNPGFQGTEAFF. The CDR3 DNA is TGCGCCAGCAGCGCAAAGAACCCAGGGTTCCAGGGGACTGAAGCTTTCTTT.

V is TRBV7-8 and J is TRBJ2-3; 10 bases match TRBD2. Germline lookup yields CDR1 SGHVS and CDR2 FQNEAQ. The CDR3 loop spans 18 amino acids. The V gene end was trimmed by 1 base and the J gene end by 6 bases; junction bases not matched to a gene: 13. The CDR3 here is CASSLGPLAGGLADTQYF. In DNA, the CDR3 is TGTGCCAGCAGCTTAGGGCCCTTAGCGGGAGGACTCGCCGATACGCAGTATTTT.

This chain uses TRBV20-1 with TRBJ1-2; unclear D gene. Germline CDR1 reads DFQATT; CDR2 reads SNEGSKA (reference sequence). CDR3 length equals 14 residues. Trimming shortened V by 0 bases and J by 4 bases, and 12 bases separated the two germline ends. CDR3 protein: CSARDPGRAYGYTF. In DNA, the CDR3 is TGCAGTGCTAGAGATCCGGGGAGGGCCTATGGCTACACCTTC.

This clonotype was found a few times. The V and J genes are TRBV11-2 and TRBJ2-1, with a weak D call TRBD1 (5 bases). The germline V and J ends were trimmed by 2 bases and 4 bases, with 9 bases remaining between them. The CDR3 spans 14 residues. Per germline, CDR1 SGHAT and CDR2 FQNNGV. CDR3 region: CASSLPTEYNEQFF. CDR3 DNA: TGTGCCAGCAGCTTACCGACAGAGTACAATGAGCAGTTCTTC.

This clonotype has a count of ten or more. This chain connects TRBV7-2 to TRBJ2-1; 7 nucleotides align to TRBD2. V gave up 5 bases and J gave up 2 bases; unmatched junction bases: 12. The germline V gene has CDR1 SGHTA and CDR2 FQGNSA. This CDR3 contains 17 residues. The CDR3 region has the DNA TGTGCCAGCAGCCGACCCTTTGCGGGAGTGCCCTACAATGAGCAGTTCTTC. Encoded protein: CASSRPFAGVPYNEQFF.